Listed below are T cell receptor beta chains from one sample, sequenced in a study of cytomegalovirus exposure and HLA in healthy donors. TCRdb keeps only in-frame clones here, not all; method: immunoSEQ multiplex PCR. Of roughly 140,000 clones detected, about 89% appear once; the ten largest clones hold over 3%. Sequenced material: PBMCs. These receptors came from a woman aged 18-35 years in good health and CMV-seropositive. Both conserved end residues are part of each CDR3. The order of the fields is D gene, J gene, clone size, V gene, CDR3 DNA, CDR3 protein. A D gene is named only where the DNA matches it firmly. Not every row has a clone size; where given, it reads once, few, many or a size class.

TRBD2 TRBJ2-1 - TRBV4-2 TGTGCCAGCAGCCAAGGGTCAGCGGGAGAAAATGAGCAGTTCTTC CASSQGSAGENEQFF
TRBD2 TRBJ2-5 - TRBV5-4 TGTGCCAGCAGCGGACGACTAGCGGGAGGGGGGGAGACCCAGTACTTC CASSGRLAGGGETQYF
- TRBJ2-4 once TRBV7-9 TGTGCCAGCAGCTCCAAAGCCAAAAACATTCAGTACTTC CASSSKAKNIQYF
TRBD2 TRBJ2-3 - TRBV11-3 TGTGCCAGCAGCTTGCGGGCGGGAGCGGGCACAGATACGCAGTATTTT CASSLRAGAGTDTQYF
TRBD2 TRBJ2-7 - TRBV10-2 TGCGCCAGCACTCCCTCGGGATCTAGCGGGAGGATGTCTCCTCCCTACGAGCAGTACTTC CASTPSGSSGRMSPPYEQYF
- TRBJ2-3 - TRBV29-1 TGCAGCGTTGATTGGGGGCGGGATACGCAGTATTTT CSVDWGRDTQYF
- TRBJ2-1 - TRBV7-9 TGTGCCAGCAGCTTAGTATTAGCGGAGCCATACAATGAGCAGTTCTTC CASSLVLAEPYNEQFF
TRBD2 TRBJ2-3 medium-sized TRBV6-5 TGTGCCAGCAGTTACCGGGGACTAGCGGAGGTAGATACGCAGTATTTT CASSYRGLAEVDTQYF
- TRBJ1-4 - TRBV11-2 TGTGCCAGCAGCTTAGCCAGGGCAAGTGAAAAACTGTTTTTT CASSLARASEKLFF
TRBD1 TRBJ2-1 - TRBV11-3 TGTGCCAGCAGCTCAACATTTACAGGGGGGTACAATGAGCAGTTCTTC CASSSTFTGGYNEQFF
TRBD2 TRBJ2-7 - TRBV11-1 TGTGCCAGCAGCTCCAGACTAGCGGGGGCTTTACACGAGCAGTACTTC CASSSRLAGALHEQYF